This entry features one TCR beta chain sequence. This record comes from a study of T cell changes during pregnancy in multiple sclerosis. Measured with immunoSEQ multiplex PCR; TCRdb has only the in-frame clones, and not every one. Here the sample spans around 66,000 clones, 91% being singletons. The V end lost 0 bases, the J end lost 13 bases, and 7 bases lay between the germline ends. There are 11 residues in the CDR3. Germline CDR1 and CDR2: MNHNY and SVGAGI (reference sequence). The starting material was peripheral blood, obtained after pregnancy. This receptor was identified in a female donor in good health, enrolled as a control in a pregnancy study. V is TRBV6-6 and J is TRBJ1-5; D perhaps matches TRBD1 (6 bases). In nucleotides, the CDR3 is TGTGCCAGCAGTTACTCGGACAGTCAGCATTTT. This gives the protein CASSYSDSQHF.